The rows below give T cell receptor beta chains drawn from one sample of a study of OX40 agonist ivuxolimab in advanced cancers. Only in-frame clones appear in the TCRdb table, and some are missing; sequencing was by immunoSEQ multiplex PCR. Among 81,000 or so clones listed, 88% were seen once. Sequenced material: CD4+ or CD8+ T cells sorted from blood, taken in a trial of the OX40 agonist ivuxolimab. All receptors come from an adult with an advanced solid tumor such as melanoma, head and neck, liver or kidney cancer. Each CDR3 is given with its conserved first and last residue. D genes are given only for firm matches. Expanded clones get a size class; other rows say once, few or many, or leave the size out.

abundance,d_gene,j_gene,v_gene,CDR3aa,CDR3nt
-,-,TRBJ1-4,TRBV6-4,CASSDSSRTQNEKLFF,TGTGCCAGCAGTGACTCCTCCAGGACACAAAATGAAAAACTGTTTTTT
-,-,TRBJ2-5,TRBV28,CATNPPEHQETQYF,TGTGCCACCAATCCCCCGGAACACCAAGAGACCCAGTACTTC
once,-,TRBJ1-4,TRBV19,CASSEDGGEKLFF,TGTGCCAGTAGTGAAGACGGTGGGGAAAAACTGTTTTTT
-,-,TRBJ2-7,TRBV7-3,CASSLVSGHGGEQYF,TGTGCCAGCAGCTTAGTTTCGGGCCATGGGGGAGAGCAGTACTTC
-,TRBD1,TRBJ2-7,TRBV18,CASSHGTGDRYEQYF,TGTGCCAGCTCCCACGGTACAGGGGACCGCTACGAGCAGTACTTC
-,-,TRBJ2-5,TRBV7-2,CASSPPEGRTQYF,TGTGCCAGCAGCCCCCCCGAAGGGAGGACCCAGTACTTC
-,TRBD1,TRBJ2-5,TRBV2,CASSPGTGGQETQYF,TGTGCCAGCAGTCCAGGGACAGGGGGTCAAGAGACCCAGTACTTC
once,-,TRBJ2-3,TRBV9,CASSVDSDTQYF,TGTGCCAGCAGCGTAGACTCAGATACGCAGTATTTT
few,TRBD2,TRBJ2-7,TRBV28,CASRGQGGKVSEQYF,TGTGCCAGCAGGGGTCAGGGAGGGAAGGTTTCCGAGCAGTACTTC
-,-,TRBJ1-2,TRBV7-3,CASSLYPPGAANYGYTF,TGTGCCAGCAGCTTATACCCTCCAGGGGCAGCAAACTATGGCTACACCTTC
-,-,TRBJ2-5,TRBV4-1,CASSQVVGLGTQYF,TGCGCCAGCAGCCAAGTAGTAGGCCTAGGGACCCAGTACTTC
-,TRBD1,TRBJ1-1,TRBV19,CASSMDRGRTEAFF,TGTGCCAGTAGTATGGACAGGGGGCGAACTGAAGCTTTCTTT
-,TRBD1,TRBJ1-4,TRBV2,CASTIGLDRDEKLFF,TGTGCCAGCACTATCGGGCTGGACAGGGACGAAAAACTGTTTTTT
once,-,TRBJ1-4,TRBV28,CATGPPTGKLFF,TGTGCTACCGGACCTCCAACAGGGAAACTGTTTTTT
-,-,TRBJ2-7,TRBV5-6,CASSLVYQSAYEQYF,TGTGCCAGCAGCTTGGTTTATCAGTCCGCCTACGAGCAGTACTTC
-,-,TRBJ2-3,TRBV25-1,CASSAGWTETSTDTQYF,TGTGCCAGCAGTGCTGGATGGACCGAAACCTCCACAGATACGCAGTATTTT
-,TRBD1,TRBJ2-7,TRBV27,CASSPFGDRVSYEQYF,TGTGCCAGCAGTCCGTTCGGGGACAGGGTCTCCTACGAGCAGTACTTC
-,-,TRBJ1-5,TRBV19,CASSPRGREGQPQHF,TGTGCCAGTAGTCCCCGAGGCAGGGAAGGACAGCCCCAGCATTTT
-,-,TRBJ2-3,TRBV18,CASSLASEHTQYF,TGTGCCAGCTCACTCGCTAGCGAACATACGCAGTATTTT
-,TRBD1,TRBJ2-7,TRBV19,CASSIAGTGGLEQYF,TGTGCCAGTAGTATTGCCGGGACAGGGGGTCTCGAGCAGTACTTC
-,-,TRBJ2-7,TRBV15,CATSRSQDYEQYF,TGTGCCACCAGCAGAAGTCAGGACTACGAGCAGTACTTC
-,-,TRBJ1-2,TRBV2,CASSELGYYGYTF,TGTGCCAGCAGTGAATTAGGCTACTATGGCTACACCTTC
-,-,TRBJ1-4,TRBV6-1,CASSGGGSQRTNEKLFF,TGTGCCAGCAGTGGGGGGGGCAGCCAAAGAACTAATGAAAAACTGTTTTTT
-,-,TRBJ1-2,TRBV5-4,CASSQGGGADGYTF,TGTGCCAGCAGCCAGGGCGGGGGCGCCGATGGCTACACCTTC
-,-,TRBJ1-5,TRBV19,CASSIEQGLNQPQHF,TGTGCCAGTAGTATCGAGCAGGGCCTCAATCAGCCCCAGCATTTT
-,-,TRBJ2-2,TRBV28,CASSLIVGAQTGELFF,TGTGCCAGCAGTTTAATCGTCGGGGCGCAAACCGGGGAGCTGTTTTTT
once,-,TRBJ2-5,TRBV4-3,CASSQDPDLGGQETQYF,TGCGCCAGCAGCCAAGACCCCGACCTAGGGGGACAAGAGACCCAGTACTTC
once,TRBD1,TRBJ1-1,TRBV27,CASSFDRGHTEAFF,TGTGCCAGCAGTTTTGACAGGGGCCACACTGAAGCTTTCTTT
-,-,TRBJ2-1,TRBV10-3,CAISEFGDSYNEQFF,TGTGCCATCAGTGAGTTCGGTGACTCCTACAATGAGCAGTTCTTC
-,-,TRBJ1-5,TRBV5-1,CASSLQGNSNQPQHF,TGCGCCAGCAGCTTACAGGGAAATAGCAATCAGCCCCAGCATTTT
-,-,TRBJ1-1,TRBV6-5,CASSARVNTEAFF,TGTGCCAGCAGTGCCAGGGTGAACACTGAAGCTTTCTTT
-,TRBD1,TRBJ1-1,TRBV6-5,CASKGGPGTEAFF,TGTGCCAGCAAAGGGGGCCCGGGGACTGAAGCTTTCTTT
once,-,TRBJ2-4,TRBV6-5,CASSPIGLAKNIQYF,TGTGCCAGCAGCCCGATCGGATTAGCCAAAAACATTCAGTACTTC
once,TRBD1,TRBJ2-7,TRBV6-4,CASPGGRGSYEQYF,TGTGCCAGCCCAGGGGGTCGAGGATCCTACGAGCAGTACTTC
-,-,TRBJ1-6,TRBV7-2,CASSPSGTFGSPLHF,TGTGCCAGCAGCCCATCCGGGACCTTTGGTTCACCCCTCCACTTT
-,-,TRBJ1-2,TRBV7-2,CASSLFPTNYGYTF,TGTGCCAGCAGCTTATTTCCCACTAACTATGGCTACACCTTC
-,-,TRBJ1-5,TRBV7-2,CATGGFNQPQHF,TGTGCCACCGGGGGCTTCAATCAGCCCCAGCATTTT
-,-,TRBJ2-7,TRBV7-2,CASKGERGEQYF,TGTGCCAGCAAAGGGGAGAGGGGCGAGCAGTACTTC
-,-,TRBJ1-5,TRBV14,CASSQMVFGNQPQHF,TGTGCCAGCAGCCAGATGGTGTTTGGCAATCAGCCCCAGCATTTT
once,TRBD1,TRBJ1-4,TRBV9,CASSLGQGPPSTNEKLFF,TGTGCCAGCAGCCTCGGACAGGGGCCCCCCTCAACTAATGAAAAACTGTTTTTT
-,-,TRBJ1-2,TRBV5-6,CASSPSPYGYTF,TGTGCCAGTTCACCATCCCCCTATGGCTACACCTTC
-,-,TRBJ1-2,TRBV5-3,CATSGYYGYTF,TGTGCCACGAGTGGGTACTATGGCTACACCTTC
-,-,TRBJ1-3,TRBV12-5,CASGSGPGNTIYF,TGTGCTAGTGGATCGGGTCCTGGAAACACCATATATTTT
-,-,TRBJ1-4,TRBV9,CASSARAGGDNEKLFF,TGTGCCAGCAGCGCACGGGCGGGGGGAGACAATGAAAAACTGTTTTTT
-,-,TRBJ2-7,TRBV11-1,CASSFPQEYEQYF,TGTGCCAGCAGCTTCCCCCAGGAATACGAGCAGTACTTC
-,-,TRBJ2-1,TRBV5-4,CASSLVGDGQFF,TGTGCCAGCAGCTTGGTGGGGGATGGGCAGTTCTTC
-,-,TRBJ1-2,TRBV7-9,CASSLESYGYTF,TGTGCCAGCAGCTTAGAAAGCTATGGCTACACCTTC
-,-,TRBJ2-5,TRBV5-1,CASSLNGAGGETQYF,TGCGCCAGCAGCTTGAACGGAGCCGGCGGGGAGACCCAGTACTTC
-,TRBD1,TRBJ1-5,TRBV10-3,CAISETGTGDQPQHF,TGTGCCATCAGTGAGACGGGGACAGGGGATCAGCCCCAGCATTTT
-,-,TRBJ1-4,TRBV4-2,CASSPSLGGGKGEKLFF,TGTGCCAGCAGCCCATCCCTTGGTGGGGGTAAGGGCGAAAAACTGTTTTTT
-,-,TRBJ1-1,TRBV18,CASSLTLGDTEAFF,TGTGCCAGCTCACTGACCCTGGGGGACACTGAAGCTTTCTTT
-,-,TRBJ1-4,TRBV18,CASSPRESSGEKLFF,TGTGCCAGCTCACCACGAGAGAGCTCTGGGGAAAAACTGTTTTTT
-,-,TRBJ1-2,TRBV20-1,CSARHTGGYTF,TGCAGTGCTAGACATACAGGCGGCTACACCTTC